This passage covers 7 T cell receptor beta chains from one sample sequenced in a study of CD8+ T cells in alopecia areata. Sequencing used cDNA as its template, made by extracting RNA and reverse transcribing it. Method: immunoSEQ multiplex PCR; TCRdb's copy keeps in-frame clones and lacks some. The repertoire has 150,000 to 200,000 clones, about 63% of them found once; the top ten carry about 14%. Sequences were derived from CD4+ T cells sorted from blood, sampled at week 0. The receptors were gathered from a human donor with alopecia areata.

The DNA for the CDR3 is TGTGCCTGGAGTGGGCAGTCAGGTGCTAATGAAAAACTGTTTTTT. Protein: CAWSGQSGANEKLFF. This chain links TRBV30 with TRBJ1-4; D remains unclear. The CDR3 covers 15 residues. In germline, CDR1 is GTSNPN, CDR2 SVGIG (reference sequence). Trimming left V 1 base short and J 3 bases short, with 12 bases between.

Worth noting for this clone: This sample also contains other DNA sequences that code for the same CDR3. J is TRBJ2-3 and V is TRBV18; 9 bases line up with TRBD1. Germline assignment: CDR1 KGHSH and CDR2 LQKENI. The CDR3 contains 15 residues. Trimming took 3 bases from V and 3 from J; bases not matched to a gene: 4. CDR3 in amino acids: CASSPYRGRTDTQYF. The CDR3 DNA sequence: TGTGCCAGCTCACCGTACAGGGGGCGTACAGATACGCAGTATTTT.

This clone turned up a few times. V gene TRBV28 combines with J gene TRBJ1-5; maybe TRBD1 (5 bases). Trimming took 6 bases from V and 8 from J, leaving 11 bases between them. CDR1 is MDHEN, CDR2 SYDVKM, per germline. This CDR3 spans 12 amino acids. The DNA of the CDR3 is TGTGCCAGCAGCACCAGAGGGGAGCCCCAGCATTTT. Amino acid sequence: CASSTRGEPQHF.

J is TRBJ1-1 and V is TRBV7-9, with D hard to call. V lost 5 bases, J lost 7 bases, and 23 bases lay in between. Germline lookup yields CDR1 SEHNR and CDR2 FQNEAQ (reference sequence). The CDR3 spans 16 residues. As DNA, the CDR3 is TGTGCCAGCAGCGAGATTATACAAGGGTTGTTTGGTGAAGCTTTCTTT. It encodes CASSEIIQGLFGEAFF.

CDR3 loop: CASSVEAASVQFF. The CDR3 DNA sequence: TGTGCCAGCAGCGTGGAGGCGGCGTCGGTGCAGTTCTTC. This chain connects TRBV9 to TRBJ2-1; D possibly corresponds to TRBD2 (5 bases). Trimming removed 2 bases at V and 12 bases at J, with 15 bases between. The CDR3 is 13 amino acids. CDR1 is SGDLS, CDR2 YYNGEE, per germline.

The rearrangement links TRBV30 to TRBJ1-1; D perhaps matches TRBD1 (6 bases). Germline V CDR1 and CDR2: GTSNPN, SVGIG (reference sequence). The CDR3 spans 11 residues. Trimming removed 7 bases from V and 8 bases from J, with 14 bases in between. CDR3 bases: TGTGCCTTTCGACAGGAGCCCGAAGCTTTCTTT. Translating gives CAFRQEPEAFF. Based on the CDR3 plus reference TRBV30 and TRBJ1-1, the full variable domain is SQTIHQWPATLVQPVGSPLSLECTVEGTSNPNLYWYRQAAGRGLQLLFYSVGIGQISSEVPQNLSASRPQDRQFILSSKKLLLSDSGFYLCAFRQEPEAFFGQGTRLTVV.

This chain joins TRBV23-1 and TRBJ1-2, with 12 bases fitting TRBD1. TRBV23-1 is an ORF, and what it does is uncertain. Trimming removed 3 bases from V and 1 base from J; junction bases left unmatched: 12. CDR3 size: 19 residues. As DNA, the CDR3 is TGCGCCAGCAGTCATCCTAACCGGGACAGGGGGCCAATTAACTATGGCTACACCTTC. Its protein product is CASSHPNRDRGPINYGYTF.